The 24 T cell receptor beta chains below come from one sample, sequenced in a study of CD8 T cells in ankylosing spondylitis. TCRdb fed the 5' RACE reads into MiXCR, producing one record per CDR3 protein. Here the sample spans 150,000 to 200,000 distinct CDR3 sequences, 25% to 35% being singletons. Sequences were obtained from synovial fluid, either unsorted or a sorted T cell fraction (not recorded which). These receptors all come from a male donor with ankylosing spondylitis.

This clonotype was observed many times. V is TRBV12-3 or TRBV12-4 and J is TRBJ2-1; D is uncertain. The CDR3 spans 11 residues. Trimming shortened V by 4 bases and J by 9 bases, and 7 bases separated the two germline ends. DNA of the CDR3: TGTGCCAGCAGTTCTTCTCTTGAGCAGTTCTTC. Translation: CASSSSLEQFF.

This clonotype was counted between two and nine times. The chain couples TRBV5-1 to TRBJ1-1; tentative D call: TRBD1 (6 bases). Germline V gene data show CDR1 as SGHRS and CDR2 as YFSETQ. This CDR3 is built from 16 residues. The germline V and J ends were trimmed by 0 bases and 1 base, with 13 bases remaining between them. The CDR3: CASSLGPGTTNTEAFF. CDR3 nucleotides: TGCGCCAGCAGCTTGGGTCCCGGGACAACGAACACTGAAGCTTTCTTT.

The chain couples TRBV2 to TRBJ1-1; D might be TRBD1 (6 bases). Trimming stripped 4 bases from V and 0 bases from J, with 15 bases between. Germline loops: CDR1 SNHLY, CDR2 FYNNEI. There are 16 residues in the CDR3. CDR3 bases: TGTGCCAGCAGTGTGGGACAATGGGCCCTGAACACTGAAGCTTTCTTT. It is translated as CASSVGQWALNTEAFF.

The genes are TRBV28 and TRBJ1-1; D is unresolved. V was cut by 3 bases and J by 4 bases, with 15 bases left in between. The germline gives CDR1 MDHEN, CDR2 SYDVKM. The length of the CDR3 is 15 residues. CDR3 protein: CASSFQLGGGTEAFF. In DNA, the CDR3 is TGTGCCAGCAGTTTTCAGCTAGGAGGAGGCACTGAAGCTTTCTTT.

This clonotype was found many times. The chain is built from TRBV20-1 and TRBJ2-1; a weak D match, TRBD2 (6 bases). Germline V gene sequence: CDR1 DFQATT, CDR2 SNEGSKA (reference sequence). V was pared by 5 bases and J by 4 bases, with 9 bases between. The CDR3 spans 12 residues. The CDR3 DNA sequence: TGCAGTGCTGGGGGACTGTACAATGAGCAGTTCTTC. Encoded protein: CSAGGLYNEQFF.

Ten or more counts support this clonotype. The V and J genes are TRBV20-1 and TRBJ1-5, with D hard to call. Germline CDR1 and CDR2: DFQATT and SNEGSKA (reference sequence). V shed 0 bases and J shed 4 bases, with 10 bases lying between them. This CDR3 spans 14 amino acids. CDR3 nucleotide sequence: TGCAGTGCTAGAGAAGGGCAGACAAATCAGCCCCAGCATTTT. It encodes CSAREGQTNQPQHF.

This CDR3 is CAWNRQGTEAFF. In DNA, the CDR3 is TGTGCCTGGAATCGGCAGGGCACTGAAGCTTTCTTT. The chain uses TRBV30 and TRBJ1-1, with a tentative D call TRBD1 (5 bases). Trimming shortened V by 4 bases and J by 4 bases, and 10 bases separated the two germline ends. The CDR3 spans 12 residues. Germline values: CDR1 GTSNPN, CDR2 SVGIG (reference sequence).

The V and J genes are TRBV2 and TRBJ2-2, with D possibly matching TRBD1 (5 bases). CDR3 size: 16 residues. Germline CDR1 SNHLY, CDR2 FYNNEI. The germline V and J ends were trimmed by 6 bases and 0 bases, with 14 bases remaining between them. The CDR3 sequence: CASSLYGHPNTGELFF. The CDR3 region has the DNA TGTGCCAGCAGCCTCTACGGACACCCGAACACCGGGGAGCTGTTTTTT. Full variable domain (remainder filled in from reference TRBV2 and TRBJ2-2): EPEVTQTPSHQVTQMGQEVILRCVPISNHLYFYWYRQILGQKVEFLVSFYNNEISEKSEIFDDQFSVERPDGSNFTLKIRSTKLEDSAMYFCASSLYGHPNTGELFFGEGSRLTVL.

This clonotype was seen a handful of times. This chain joins TRBV12-3 or TRBV12-4 and TRBJ1-1; D is ambiguous. V lost 2 bases and J lost 1, with 17 bases in between. This CDR3 is 17 amino acids long. CDR3 amino acids: CASSLRAWILRNTEAFF. CDR3 nucleotides: TGTGCCAGCAGTTTAAGGGCCTGGATCCTACGGAACACTGAAGCTTTCTTT.

V and J are TRBV12-3 or TRBV12-4 and TRBJ1-2; D remains unclear. CDR3 length: 14 amino acids. V was pared by 5 bases and J by 6 bases, with 16 bases between. This chain's CDR3 is CASSRAGESNGYTF. The DNA of the CDR3 is TGTGCCAGCAGTCGGGCCGGTGAATCGAATGGCTACACCTTC.

This clonotype was observed a few times. The rearrangement uses TRBV7-8 and TRBJ2-5, with TRBD2 matching 10 bases. This CDR3 spans 18 amino acids. Unmatched junction bases numbered 12, after V lost 0 bases and J lost 5 bases. Looked up from germline, CDR1 is SGHVS and CDR2 is FQNEAQ. CDR3 in amino acids: CASSLARGASGSLETQYF. The CDR3 region has the DNA TGTGCCAGCAGCTTAGCGCGCGGGGCTAGCGGGAGTTTGGAGACCCAGTACTTC.

The chain is built from TRBV6-1 and TRBJ2-1; D may be TRBD2 (5 bases). This CDR3 is built from 16 residues. Trimming removed 6 bases at V and 0 bases at J, with 15 bases between. The germline V gene encodes CDR1 MNHNS and CDR2 SASEGT. The CDR3 coding sequence is TGTGCCAGCAGAGCAAACGGGCTAGCCTCCTACAATGAGCAGTTCTTC. Residues: CASRANGLASYNEQFF.

V is TRBV2 and J is TRBJ2-3; 7 nucleotides line up with TRBD1. V shed 2 bases and J 5 bases; nucleotides not matched to a gene: 10. The germline V gene has CDR1 SNHLY and CDR2 FYNNEI. The CDR3 sequence is 16 residues long. The CDR3 protein is CASSEMRTGGGDTQYF. The CDR3 DNA reads as TGTGCCAGCAGTGAAATGAGGACAGGAGGAGGAGATACGCAGTATTTT. Drawing the rest from reference TRBV2 and TRBJ2-3, the complete variable domain is EPEVTQTPSHQVTQMGQEVILRCVPISNHLYFYWYRQILGQKVEFLVSFYNNEISEKSEIFDDQFSVERPDGSNFTLKIRSTKLEDSAMYFCASSEMRTGGGDTQYFGPGTRLTVL.

The rearrangement joins TRBV20-1 to TRBJ2-1; D assignment may be TRBD1 or TRBD2 (6 bases each). Trimming took 3 bases from V and 9 from J, leaving 12 bases between them. The CDR3 covers 12 residues. Germline CDR1 and CDR2: DFQATT and SNEGSKA (reference sequence). CDR3 protein: CSASRGAGEQFF. CDR3 nucleotide sequence: TGCAGTGCTAGTAGGGGGGCCGGTGAGCAGTTCTTC.

V usage is TRBV5-6 and J usage is TRBJ2-2, with 7 nucleotides matching TRBD2. The J segment lost 5 bases and the V segment lost 0 bases, leaving 13 bases of the junction unmatched. CDR3 length: 18 amino acids. The germline V gene encodes CDR1 SGHDT and CDR2 YYEEEE. The CDR3 region is CASSLAGGRRPRTGELFF. The CDR3, as DNA: TGTGCCAGCAGCTTGGCCGGCGGGAGAAGGCCAAGAACCGGGGAGCTGTTTTTT.

This clonotype occurred a few times. The V and J genes are TRBV20-1 and TRBJ2-7; TRBD1 aligns across 7 bases. V was pared by 2 bases and J by 5 bases, with 9 bases of the junction left unmatched. Germline loops: CDR1 DFQATT, CDR2 SNEGSKA (reference sequence). This CDR3 spans 14 amino acids. CDR3 residues: CSARRQGWLDEQYF. The CDR3 DNA reads as TGCAGTGCTAGAAGACAGGGTTGGTTGGACGAGCAGTACTTC.

The chain combines TRBV12-3 or TRBV12-4 with TRBJ1-1, with unresolved D. This CDR3 is 14 amino acids long. V dropped 3 bases and J dropped 4 bases, with 12 bases sitting between them. CDR3 loop: CASSFAPRSTEAFF. CDR3 coding DNA: TGTGCCAGCAGTTTTGCGCCCCGAAGCACTGAAGCTTTCTTT.

This clonotype was counted many times. This rearrangement joins TRBV20-1 to TRBJ1-2; 7 bases align to TRBD1. This CDR3 comprises 18 residues. From germline, CDR1 is DFQATT and CDR2 SNEGSKA (reference sequence). Trimming removed 0 bases from V and 0 bases from J; junction bases left unmatched: 13. The CDR3 DNA sequence: TGCAGTGCTAGAGATTTCTTCGTGGGACAGAAAACTAACTATGGCTACACCTTC. As protein: CSARDFFVGQKTNYGYTF.

The rearrangement links TRBV12-3 or TRBV12-4 to TRBJ1-1; 11 positions match TRBD1. There are 16 residues in the CDR3. V dropped 5 bases and J dropped 1; count of bases not matched to a gene: 6. This CDR3 reads CASSLWTGGTNTEAFF. The CDR3 DNA reads TGTGCCAGCAGTCTTTGGACAGGGGGCACGAACACTGAAGCTTTCTTT.

Here the CDR3 DNA reads TGCGCCAGCAGCTTTGGCCAGGGGGCCTTAGACTACACCTTC. It is translated as CASSFGQGALDYTF. The rearrangement joins TRBV5-1 to TRBJ1-2; 8 bases fit TRBD1. The CDR3 sequence is 14 residues long. The junction had 10 bases not matched to a gene; V was cut back by 2 bases and J by 10 bases. CDR1 and CDR2 (germline): SGHRS, YFSETQ. Combining the CDR3 with reference TRBV5-1 and TRBJ1-2 gives the whole variable domain KAGVTQTPRYLIKTRGQQVTLSCSPISGHRSVSWYQQTPGQGLQFLFEYFSETQRNKGNFPGRFSGRQFSNSRSEMNVSTLELGDSALYLCASSFGQGALDYTFGSGTRLTVV.

The V call is TRBV11-2, the J call TRBJ2-5, with D uncertain. This CDR3 is 13 amino acids long. Germline values: CDR1 SGHAT, CDR2 FQNNGV. V shed 1 base and J shed 5 bases, with 8 bases lying between them. The CDR3, as DNA: TGTGCCAGCAGCTTAGGTCCTGGGGAGACCCAGTACTTC. This sequence encodes CASSLGPGETQYF.

This clonotype was found once. This chain uses TRBV19 with TRBJ2-2; TRBD1 aligns across 7 bases. Per germline, CDR1 LNHDA and CDR2 SQIVND (reference sequence). There are 17 residues in the CDR3. Germline trimming cut 5 bases from V and 3 bases from J; bases unmatched to any gene: 12. CDR3 loop: CASSFTTGRLYTGELFF. Here the CDR3 DNA reads TGTGCCAGTAGTTTTACGACAGGGCGTCTGTACACCGGGGAGCTGTTTTTT.

This clonotype was detected only a few times. The rearrangement links TRBV5-1 to TRBJ1-1; D ambiguous. V was pared by 1 base and J by 6 bases, with 10 bases between. The germline gives CDR1 SGHRS, CDR2 YFSETQ. The CDR3 has 13 amino acids. The CDR3 protein is CASSLTGTPEAFF. CDR3 nucleotide sequence: TGCGCCAGCAGCTTGACGGGAACCCCTGAAGCTTTCTTT.

Only one count was recorded for this clonotype. The J gene is TRBJ2-2, the V gene TRBV5-1; 13 bases align to TRBD2. The CDR3 consists of 15 residues. The V gene end was trimmed by 4 bases and the J gene end by 7 bases; junction bases not matched to a gene: 4. Germline values: CDR1 SGHRS, CDR2 YFSETQ. CDR3 bases: TGCGCCAGCAGCGCCGGGACTAGCGGGAACGGGGAGCTGTTTTTT. Translating it yields CASSAGTSGNGELFF.